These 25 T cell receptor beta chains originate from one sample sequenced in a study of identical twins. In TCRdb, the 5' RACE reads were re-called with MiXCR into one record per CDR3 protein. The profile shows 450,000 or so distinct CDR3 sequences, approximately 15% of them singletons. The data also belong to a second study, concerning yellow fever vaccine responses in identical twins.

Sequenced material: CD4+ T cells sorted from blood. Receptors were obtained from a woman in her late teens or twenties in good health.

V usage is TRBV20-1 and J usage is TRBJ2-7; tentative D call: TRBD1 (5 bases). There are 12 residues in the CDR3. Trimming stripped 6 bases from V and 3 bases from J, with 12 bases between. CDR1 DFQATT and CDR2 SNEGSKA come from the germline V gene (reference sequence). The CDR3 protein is CSARRGHYEQYF. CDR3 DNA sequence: TGCAGTGCCCGTAGGGGCCACTACGAGCAGTACTTC.

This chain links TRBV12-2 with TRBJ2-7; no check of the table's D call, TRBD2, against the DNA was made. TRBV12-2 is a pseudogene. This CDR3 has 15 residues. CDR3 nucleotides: TGTGCAAGTCGCTTAGCGCGAGGGTTTCCCTGCGAGCAGTACTTC. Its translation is CASRLARGFPCEQYF.

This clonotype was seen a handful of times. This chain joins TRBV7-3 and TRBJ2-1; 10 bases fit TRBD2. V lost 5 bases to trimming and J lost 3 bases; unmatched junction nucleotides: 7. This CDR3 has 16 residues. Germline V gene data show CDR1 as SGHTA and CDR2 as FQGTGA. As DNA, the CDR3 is TGTGCCAGCAGCGACAGGACTAGCGGCCTCTACAATGAGCAGTTCTTC. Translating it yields CASSDRTSGLYNEQFF.

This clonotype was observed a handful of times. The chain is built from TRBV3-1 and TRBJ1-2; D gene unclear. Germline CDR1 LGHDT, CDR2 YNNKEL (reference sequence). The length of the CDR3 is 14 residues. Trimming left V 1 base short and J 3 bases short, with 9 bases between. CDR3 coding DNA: TGTGCCAGCAGCCAAGTTGGCGTCGACTATGGCTACACCTTC. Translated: CASSQVGVDYGYTF. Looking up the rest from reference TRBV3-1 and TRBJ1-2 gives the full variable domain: DTAVSQTPKYLVTQMGNDKSIKCEQNLGHDTMYWYKQDSKKFLKIMFSYNNKELIINETVPNRFSPKSPDKAHLNLHINSLELGDSAVYFCASSQVGVDYGYTFGSGTRLTVV.

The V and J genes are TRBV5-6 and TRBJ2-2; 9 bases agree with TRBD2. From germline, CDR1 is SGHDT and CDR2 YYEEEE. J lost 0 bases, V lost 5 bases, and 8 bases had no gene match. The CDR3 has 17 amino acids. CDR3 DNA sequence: TGTGCCAGCAGGGATGGGACTAGCCCCCCGAACACCGGGGAGCTGTTTTTT. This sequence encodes CASRDGTSPPNTGELFF.

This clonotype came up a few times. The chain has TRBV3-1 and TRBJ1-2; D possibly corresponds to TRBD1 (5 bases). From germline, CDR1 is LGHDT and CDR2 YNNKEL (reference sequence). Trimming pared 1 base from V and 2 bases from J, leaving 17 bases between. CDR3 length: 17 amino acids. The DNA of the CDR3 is TGTGCCAGCAGCCAAGTCGGAAGTTGGGGGAGGAACTATGGCTACACCTTC. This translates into CASSQVGSWGRNYGYTF.

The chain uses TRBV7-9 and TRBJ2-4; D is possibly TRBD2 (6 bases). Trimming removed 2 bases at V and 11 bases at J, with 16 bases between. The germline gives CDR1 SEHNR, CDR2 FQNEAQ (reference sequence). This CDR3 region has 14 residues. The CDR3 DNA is TGTGCCAGCAGCTTACGGAGGGCGACTGACCTTCAGTACTTC. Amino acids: CASSLRRATDLQYF.

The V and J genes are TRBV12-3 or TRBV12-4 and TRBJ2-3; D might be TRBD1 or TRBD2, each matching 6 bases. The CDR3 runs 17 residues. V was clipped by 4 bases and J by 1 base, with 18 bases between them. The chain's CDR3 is CASSWTRGGRGTDTQYF. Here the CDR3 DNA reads TGTGCCAGCAGTTGGACCCGAGGGGGGCGGGGCACAGATACGCAGTATTTT.

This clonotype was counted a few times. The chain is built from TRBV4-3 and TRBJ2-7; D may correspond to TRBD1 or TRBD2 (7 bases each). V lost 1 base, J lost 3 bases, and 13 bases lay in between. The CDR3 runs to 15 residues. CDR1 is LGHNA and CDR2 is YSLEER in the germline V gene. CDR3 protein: CASSQASGGGYEQYF. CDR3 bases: TGCGCCAGCAGCCAAGCTTCAGGGGGGGGCTACGAGCAGTACTTC.

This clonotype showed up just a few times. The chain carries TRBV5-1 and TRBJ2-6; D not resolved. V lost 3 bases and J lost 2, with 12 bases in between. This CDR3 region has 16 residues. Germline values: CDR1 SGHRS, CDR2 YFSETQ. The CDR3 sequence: CASSSGLKPGANVLTF. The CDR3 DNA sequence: TGCGCCAGCAGCTCTGGGCTTAAACCTGGGGCCAACGTCCTGACTTTC.

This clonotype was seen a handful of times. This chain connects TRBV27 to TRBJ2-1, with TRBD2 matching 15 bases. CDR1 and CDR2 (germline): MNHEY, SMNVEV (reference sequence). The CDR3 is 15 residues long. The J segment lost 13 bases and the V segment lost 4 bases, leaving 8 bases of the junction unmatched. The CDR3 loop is CASSSGTSGRPLQFF. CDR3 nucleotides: TGTGCCAGCAGTTCAGGGACTAGCGGGAGGCCCCTTCAGTTCTTC.

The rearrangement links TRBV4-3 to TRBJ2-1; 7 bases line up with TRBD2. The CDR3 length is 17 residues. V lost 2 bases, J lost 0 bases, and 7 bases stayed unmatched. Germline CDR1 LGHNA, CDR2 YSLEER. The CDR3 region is CASSQTSRGSSYNEQFF. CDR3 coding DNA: TGCGCCAGCAGCCAAACCTCCCGCGGGAGCTCCTACAATGAGCAGTTCTTC.

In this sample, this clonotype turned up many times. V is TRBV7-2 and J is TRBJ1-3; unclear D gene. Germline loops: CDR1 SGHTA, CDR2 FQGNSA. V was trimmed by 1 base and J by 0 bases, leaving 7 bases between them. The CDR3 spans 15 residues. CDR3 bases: TGTGCCAGCAGCTTAGGCGGAAGCTCTGGAAACACCATATATTTT. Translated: CASSLGGSSGNTIYF.

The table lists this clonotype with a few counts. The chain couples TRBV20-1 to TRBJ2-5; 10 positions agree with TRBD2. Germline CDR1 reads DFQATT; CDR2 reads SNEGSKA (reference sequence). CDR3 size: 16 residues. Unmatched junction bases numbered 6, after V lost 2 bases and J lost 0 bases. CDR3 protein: CSARLAGVKYQETQYF. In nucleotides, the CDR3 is TGCAGTGCTAGACTAGCGGGGGTTAAGTACCAAGAGACCCAGTACTTC.

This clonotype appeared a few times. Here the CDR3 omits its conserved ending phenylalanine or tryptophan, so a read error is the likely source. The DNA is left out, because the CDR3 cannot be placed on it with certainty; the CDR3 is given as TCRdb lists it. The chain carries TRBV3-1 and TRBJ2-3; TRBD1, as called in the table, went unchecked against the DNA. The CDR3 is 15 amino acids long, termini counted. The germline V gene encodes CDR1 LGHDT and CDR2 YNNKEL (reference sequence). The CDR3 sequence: CASSQGPEGLITRPG.

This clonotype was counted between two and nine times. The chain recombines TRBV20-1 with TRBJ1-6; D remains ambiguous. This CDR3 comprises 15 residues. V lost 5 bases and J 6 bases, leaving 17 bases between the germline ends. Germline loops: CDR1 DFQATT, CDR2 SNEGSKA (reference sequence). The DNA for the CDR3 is TGCAGTGCTGGCGATTCTCGGCAGATTAATTCACCCCTCCACTTT. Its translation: CSAGDSRQINSPLHF.

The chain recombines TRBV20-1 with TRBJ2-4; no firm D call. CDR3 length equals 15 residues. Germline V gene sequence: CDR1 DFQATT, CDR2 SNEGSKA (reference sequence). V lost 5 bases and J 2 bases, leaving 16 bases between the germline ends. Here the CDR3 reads CSAGVKLGTKNIQYF. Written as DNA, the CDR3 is TGCAGTGCTGGAGTCAAGTTGGGTACCAAAAACATTCAGTACTTC.

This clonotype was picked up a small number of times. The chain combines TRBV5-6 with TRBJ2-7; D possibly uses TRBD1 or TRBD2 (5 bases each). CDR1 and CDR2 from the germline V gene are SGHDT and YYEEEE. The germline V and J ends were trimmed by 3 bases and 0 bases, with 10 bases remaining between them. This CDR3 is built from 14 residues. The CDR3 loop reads CASSSPGTSYEQYF. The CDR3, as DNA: TGTGCCAGCAGCTCCCCCGGGACCTCCTACGAGCAGTACTTC.

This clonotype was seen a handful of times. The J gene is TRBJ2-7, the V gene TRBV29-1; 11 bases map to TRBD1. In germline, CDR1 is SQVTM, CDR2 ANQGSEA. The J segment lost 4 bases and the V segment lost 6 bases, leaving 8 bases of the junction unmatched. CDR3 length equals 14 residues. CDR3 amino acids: CSVAPGQGGYEQYF. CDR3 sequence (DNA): TGCAGCGTCGCTCCGGGACAGGGGGGGTACGAGCAGTACTTC.

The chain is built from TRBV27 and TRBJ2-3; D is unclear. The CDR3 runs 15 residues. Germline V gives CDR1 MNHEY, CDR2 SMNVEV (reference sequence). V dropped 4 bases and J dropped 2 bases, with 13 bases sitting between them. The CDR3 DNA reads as TGTGCCAGCAGTTCCGCCGGCAGCCCCACAGATACGCAGTATTTT. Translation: CASSSAGSPTDTQYF.

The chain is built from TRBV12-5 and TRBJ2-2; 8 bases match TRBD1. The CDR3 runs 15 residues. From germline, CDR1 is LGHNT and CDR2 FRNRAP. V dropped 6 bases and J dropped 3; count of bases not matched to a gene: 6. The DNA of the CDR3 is TGTGCTAGTGGAGCCGGGACAGGACACACCGGGGAGCTGTTTTTT. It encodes CASGAGTGHTGELFF.

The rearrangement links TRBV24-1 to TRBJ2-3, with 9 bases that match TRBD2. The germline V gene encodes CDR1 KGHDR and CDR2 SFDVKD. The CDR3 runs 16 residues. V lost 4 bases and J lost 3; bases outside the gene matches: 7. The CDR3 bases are TGTGCCACCAGTGACCCGAGTAGCGGGGGTACAGATACGCAGTATTTT. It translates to CATSDPSSGGTDTQYF.

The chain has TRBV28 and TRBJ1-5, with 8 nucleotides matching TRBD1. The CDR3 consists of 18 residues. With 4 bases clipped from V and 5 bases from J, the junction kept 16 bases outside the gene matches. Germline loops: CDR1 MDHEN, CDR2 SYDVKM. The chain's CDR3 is CASSSIIDRGKRDQPQHF. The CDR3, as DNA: TGTGCCAGCAGTTCAATAATCGACAGGGGTAAAAGGGATCAGCCCCAGCATTTT.

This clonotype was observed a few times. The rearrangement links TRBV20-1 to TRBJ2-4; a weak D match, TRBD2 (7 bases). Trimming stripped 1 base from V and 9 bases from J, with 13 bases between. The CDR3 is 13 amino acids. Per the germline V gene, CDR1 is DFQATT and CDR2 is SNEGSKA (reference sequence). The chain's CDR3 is CSARVGGRSIQYF. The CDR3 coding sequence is TGCAGTGCTAGAGTGGGGGGGCGAAGCATTCAGTACTTC.

In DNA form, the CDR3 reads TGTGCCAGCAGCTTCCCAGTGAACTATGGCTACACCTTC. Its protein product is CASSFPVNYGYTF. The chain employs TRBV7-9 and TRBJ1-2, with unresolved D. The CDR3 contains 13 residues. The germline V gene encodes CDR1 SEHNR and CDR2 FQNEAQ (reference sequence). Trimming stripped 3 bases from V and 2 bases from J, with 7 bases between.